Listed here are 2 T cell receptor beta chains from one sample, sequenced in a study of regulatory T cells in long-lasting Graves disease. Time point noted: newly diagnosed GD, antithyroid drugs for less than 3 months. PBMCs provided the RNA from which the TCR library was made. With iRepertoire HTBI primers and Arm-PCR of CDR3 regions, TCR beta libraries were built. TCRdb called the multiplex PCR reads again in MiXCR, with one record for every CDR3 protein. The data contain a few hundred thousand distinct CDR3 sequences, approximately 12% of them singletons. These same data were also listed under a study on T cells in Graves' hyperthyroidism and ophthalmopathy.

Sequencing was performed on peripheral blood mononuclear cells (PBMCs), taken at new diagnosis, from a patient treated with antithyroid drugs. Receptors originate from a woman between 18 and 30 years old with Graves disease.

This clonotype was detected many times. V gene TRBV19 combines with J gene TRBJ1-1; maybe TRBD1 (5 bases). Trimming took off 7 bases at V and 0 bases at J, with 12 bases between the two ends. This CDR3 comprises 14 residues. Germline CDR1 is LNHDA and CDR2 is SQIVND (reference sequence). CDR3 protein: CASTQGLMNTEAFF. Written as DNA, the CDR3 is TGTGCCAGTACCCAGGGATTGATGAACACTGAAGCTTTCTTT.

The chain carries TRBV6-5 and TRBJ1-2, with 7 positions matching TRBD1. The V gene's germline CDR1 is MNHEY and CDR2 SVGAGI. The ends lost 4 bases at V and 6 bases at J; junction bases unmatched: 8. The CDR3 length is 14 residues. CDR3 DNA sequence: TGTGCCAGCAGTTGGACAGGCTTTTTCGATGGCTACACCTTC. It translates to CASSWTGFFDGYTF.